These 31 T cell receptor beta chains came from one sample sequenced in a study of control samples from healthy donors and cancer patients. The assay was immunoSEQ multiplex PCR, and TCRdb's table has in-frame clones only and misses some. There are 60,000 or so clones in the sample; over 75% occur only once, and roughly 3.8% lies in the top ten. Material: blood. The receptor source for this set is a man in his forties or fifties in good health.

This clone was found a few times. V is TRBV5-6 and J is TRBJ1-5; D not resolved. This CDR3 has 12 residues. Germline V gene data show CDR1 as SGHDT and CDR2 as YYEEEE. V was trimmed by 4 bases and J by 7 bases, leaving 9 bases between them. CDR3 DNA: TGTGCCAGCAGCGGACGCGAACAGCCCCAGCATTTT. Translating it yields CASSGREQPQHF.

This chain links TRBV28 with TRBJ2-7; no reliable D call. Germline V gives CDR1 MDHEN, CDR2 SYDVKM. V gave up 3 bases and J gave up 5 bases, with 14 bases separating them. The CDR3 runs to 14 residues. The CDR3 region is CASSFKVLMDEQYF. The CDR3 coding sequence is TGTGCCAGCAGTTTTAAAGTTTTAATGGACGAGCAGTACTTC.

The V and J genes are TRBV19 and TRBJ2-7, with TRBD1 matching over 10 bases. J gave up 4 bases and V 6 bases, and 6 bases lay outside the gene matches. The CDR3 has 14 residues. CDR1 is LNHDA and CDR2 is SQIVND in the germline V gene (reference sequence). The CDR3 loop is CASSDRGQVYEQYF. The CDR3 DNA is TGTGCCAGTAGCGACAGGGGGCAGGTATACGAGCAGTACTTC. Variable domain in full (rest from reference TRBV19 and TRBJ2-7): DGGITQSPKYLFRKEGQNVTLSCEQNLNHDAMYWYRQDPGQGLRLIYYSQIVNDFQKGDIAEGYSVSREKKESFPLTVTSAQKNPTAFYLCASSDRGQVYEQYFGPGTRLTVT.

The rearrangement joins TRBV18 to TRBJ2-7; 12 bases are a match to TRBD2. Trimming took 2 bases from V and 5 from J; bases not matched to a gene: 13. The CDR3 has 18 amino acids. CDR1 KGHSH and CDR2 LQKENI come from the germline V gene. In DNA, the CDR3 is TGTGCCAGCTCACCATTGCTCCTAGCGGGAGGGCCCGTTAACGAGCAGTACTTC. Its translation: CASSPLLLAGGPVNEQYF.

This clone appeared a single time. The V call is TRBV19, the J call TRBJ1-1, with D possibly TRBD1 on 5 matching bases. The CDR3 is 13 residues long. V lost 6 bases to trimming and J lost 3 bases, with 11 bases between them. Germline V gene lookup returns CDR1 LNHDA and CDR2 SQIVND (reference sequence). DNA for the CDR3: TGTGCCAGTAGCCGCCGAGGGGACACTGAAGCTTTCTTT. This gives the protein CASSRRGDTEAFF.

This chain joins TRBV6-2 or TRBV6-3 and TRBJ1-1; D remains unclear. The CDR3 totals 12 residues. Germline loops: CDR1 MNHEY, CDR2 SVGEGT. V gave up 4 bases and J gave up 5 bases, with 8 bases separating them. The CDR3 sequence: CASSSLGTEAFF. Here the CDR3 DNA reads TGTGCCAGCAGTTCTTTGGGGACTGAAGCTTTCTTT.

The chain has TRBV14 and TRBJ2-7; 8 bases map to TRBD2. V lost 4 bases to trimming and J lost 8 bases; unmatched junction nucleotides: 10. In germline, CDR1 is SGHDN, CDR2 FVKESK. This CDR3 region has 14 residues. The CDR3 DNA follows: TGTGCCAGCAGCCCAGCGGGAGTAGTAATCAAGCAGTACTTC. Protein: CASSPAGVVIKQYF. Based on the CDR3 plus reference TRBV14 and TRBJ2-7, the full variable domain is EAGVTQFPSHSVIEKGQTVTLRCDPISGHDNLYWYRRVMGKEIKFLLHFVKESKQDESGMPNNRFLAERTGGTYSTLKVQPAELEDSGVYFCASSPAGVVIKQYFGPGTRLTVT.

The rearrangement links TRBV18 to TRBJ1-4, with D possibly being TRBD1 (5 bases). Germline V gene sequence: CDR1 KGHSH, CDR2 LQKENI. Trimming left V 0 bases short and J 6 bases short, with 11 bases between. This CDR3 contains 15 residues. CDR3: CASSPPPGTHEKLFF. The CDR3, as DNA: TGTGCCAGCTCACCACCGCCAGGGACTCATGAAAAACTGTTTTTT.

The chain recombines TRBV27 with TRBJ1-4; D uncertain. In germline, CDR1 is MNHEY, CDR2 SMNVEV (reference sequence). The germline V and J ends were trimmed by 0 bases and 7 bases, with 6 bases remaining between them. There are 13 residues in the CDR3. The CDR3 DNA is TGTGCCAGCAGTTTATCCCACCCTGAAAAACTGTTTTTT. Its translation: CASSLSHPEKLFF.

The V gene is TRBV2, the J gene TRBJ2-1, with D maybe TRBD2 (6 bases). Germline assignment: CDR1 SNHLY and CDR2 FYNNEI. The length of the CDR3 is 13 residues. The ends were cut back, 5 bases at V and 5 bases at J, with 10 bases in the middle. CDR3 amino acids: CASSRLVHNEQFF. The CDR3 DNA follows: TGTGCCAGCAGTCGACTAGTTCACAATGAGCAGTTCTTC. Using reference TRBV2 and TRBJ2-1 for the parts outside the CDR3, the full variable domain is EPEVTQTPSHQVTQMGQEVILRCVPISNHLYFYWYRQILGQKVEFLVSFYNNEISEKSEIFDDQFSVERPDGSNFTLKIRSTKLEDSAMYFCASSRLVHNEQFFGPGTRLTVL.

This chain joins TRBV24-1 and TRBJ2-1; D is tentatively TRBD1 or TRBD2 (5 bases each). The CDR3 is 15 amino acids. Germline V gene lookup returns CDR1 KGHDR and CDR2 SFDVKD. The V end lost 2 bases, the J end lost 4 bases, and 11 bases lay between the germline ends. CDR3 in amino acids: CATSDSGTGYNEQFF. Here the CDR3 DNA reads TGTGCCACCAGTGATTCTGGGACCGGATACAATGAGCAGTTCTTC.

The chain uses TRBV18 and TRBJ1-6, with a possible D match to TRBD1 (5 bases). This CDR3 has 15 amino acids. Trimming stripped 0 bases from V and 6 bases from J, with 9 bases between. CDR1 is KGHSH and CDR2 is LQKENI in the germline V gene. The CDR3 DNA is TGTGCCAGCTCACCACCAGGGGCCCTTAATTCACCCCTCCACTTT. It is translated as CASSPPGALNSPLHF.

The V call is TRBV3-1 (or the pseudogene TRBV3-2), the J call TRBJ2-1, with D maybe TRBD2 (5 bases). CDR1 is LGHDT and CDR2 is YNNKEL in the germline V gene (reference sequence). The CDR3 is 13 amino acids. The V gene lost 7 bases and the J gene lost 9 bases, with 16 bases spanning the gap. The CDR3 DNA reads as TGTGCCAGCACCCACTCCGGGAATACTGAGCAGTTCTTC. It codes for CASTHSGNTEQFF.

This clone is a singleton in its sample. This chain uses TRBV27 with TRBJ2-4; TRBD1 agrees at 8 bases. V lost 6 bases, J lost 8 bases, and 9 bases stayed unmatched. CDR1 and CDR2 from the germline V gene are MNHEY and SMNVEV (reference sequence). The CDR3 has 14 residues. The CDR3 sequence is CASSPRQGADIQYF. The DNA for the CDR3 is TGTGCCAGCAGCCCGAGGCAGGGGGCAGACATTCAGTACTTC.

The chain uses TRBV11-2 and TRBJ2-3; 7 nucleotides line up with TRBD2. The CDR3 is 17 residues long. J was trimmed by 2 bases and V by 1 base; bases with no gene match: 9. CDR1 is SGHAT and CDR2 is FQNNGV in the germline V gene. CDR3 amino acids: CASSLGTRERVTDTQYF. The CDR3, as DNA: TGTGCCAGCAGCTTAGGGACGCGGGAGCGGGTCACAGATACGCAGTATTTT.

The chain carries TRBV14 and TRBJ1-1; 7 positions match TRBD1. The length of the CDR3 is 15 residues. With 3 bases clipped from V and 2 bases from J, the junction kept 6 bases outside the gene matches. CDR1 is SGHDN, CDR2 FVKESK, per germline. The CDR3 protein is CASSQVGTANTEAFF. CDR3 in DNA: TGTGCCAGCAGCCAGGTCGGGACAGCTAACACTGAAGCTTTCTTT.

This clone was seen a handful of times. The CDR3 loop is CASSLDRRRMNTEAFF. The CDR3 coding sequence is TGTGCCAGCAGCTTAGATCGACGGCGCATGAACACTGAAGCTTTCTTT. The chain couples TRBV11-2 to TRBJ1-1; D ambiguous. Trimming took 0 bases from V and 0 from J, leaving 11 bases between them. From germline, CDR1 is SGHAT and CDR2 FQNNGV. This CDR3 spans 16 amino acids.

V gene TRBV6-5 combines with J gene TRBJ1-2; the match to TRBD1 covers 8 bases. After removal of 0 bases from V and 7 bases from J, the junction contained 7 bases not matched to a gene. Germline CDR1 reads MNHEY; CDR2 reads SVGAGI. The CDR3 totals 15 residues. The CDR3 sequence: CASSYSETGVIGYTF. The CDR3 DNA reads TGTGCCAGCAGTTACTCCGAGACAGGGGTGATTGGCTACACCTTC.

V and J are TRBV19 and TRBJ2-3, with 8 bases aligning to TRBD2. The CDR3 extends over 13 amino acids. J gave up 4 bases and V 6 bases, and 3 bases lay outside the gene matches. In germline, CDR1 is LNHDA, CDR2 SQIVND (reference sequence). The CDR3: CASRLADSDTQYF. The CDR3, as DNA: TGTGCCAGTAGACTAGCGGACTCAGATACGCAGTATTTT.

The chain uses TRBV10-1 and TRBJ1-1, with D tentatively TRBD1 (6 bases). Germline CDR1 reads WNHNN; CDR2 reads SYGVQD (reference sequence). Trimming took off 4 bases at V and 0 bases at J, with 12 bases between the two ends. This CDR3 spans 15 amino acids. The CDR3 loop reads CASSVPGDMNTEAFF. The CDR3 region has the DNA TGCGCCAGCAGTGTTCCGGGGGACATGAACACTGAAGCTTTCTTT.

This chain joins TRBV24-1 and TRBJ1-5; D not certain. The V end lost 4 bases, the J end lost 5 bases, and 5 bases lay between the germline ends. The V gene's germline CDR1 is KGHDR and CDR2 SFDVKD. CDR3 size: 12 residues. The CDR3 DNA reads as TGTGCCACCAGTGACCAAGATCAGCCCCAGCATTTT. Translating gives CATSDQDQPQHF.

This chain links TRBV27 with TRBJ2-7; D is unclear. This CDR3 is built from 15 residues. V lost 6 bases and J 3 bases, leaving 18 bases between the germline ends. Germline-derived CDR1 and CDR2 are MNHEY and SMNVEV (reference sequence). CDR3 sequence reads: CASSFGPAPVYEQYF. In nucleotides, the CDR3 is TGTGCCAGCAGCTTCGGACCAGCCCCGGTCTACGAGCAGTACTTC.

The gene calls are TRBV19 and TRBJ2-2; D ambiguous. The ends were cut back, 3 bases at V and 2 bases at J, with 10 bases in the middle. The CDR3 spans 15 residues. Germline CDR1 and CDR2: LNHDA and SQIVND (reference sequence). The CDR3, as DNA: TGTGCCAGTAGTATTGGAGAGATTAACACCGGGGAGCTGTTTTTT. Residues: CASSIGEINTGELFF.

The gene calls are TRBV19 and TRBJ2-5, with 7 positions matching TRBD1. The germline V gene encodes CDR1 LNHDA and CDR2 SQIVND (reference sequence). V shed 3 bases, J shed 4 bases, and the junction held 2 bases outside the gene matches. The CDR3 is 13 residues long. CDR3 protein: CASSITGVETQYF. CDR3 nucleotides: TGTGCCAGTAGTATTACAGGGGTAGAGACCCAGTACTTC.

V gene TRBV5-1 combines with J gene TRBJ2-5, with 13 bases aligning to TRBD2. The germline gives CDR1 SGHRS, CDR2 YFSETQ. Losses at the gene ends were 4 bases for V and 1 base for J; bases not matched to a gene: 7. CDR3 length: 17 amino acids. The CDR3 spells CASSLGLAGVSQETQYF. The CDR3 DNA follows: TGCGCCAGCAGCCTTGGACTAGCGGGAGTGAGCCAAGAGACCCAGTACTTC. The whole variable domain, remainder taken from reference TRBV5-1 and TRBJ2-5, is KAGVTQTPRYLIKTRGQQVTLSCSPISGHRSVSWYQQTPGQGLQFLFEYFSETQRNKGNFPGRFSGRQFSNSRSEMNVSTLELGDSALYLCASSLGLAGVSQETQYFGPGTRLLVL.

The genes are TRBV29-1 and TRBJ2-1, with TRBD1 identical over 10 bases. This CDR3 has 14 amino acids. The V segment lost 7 bases and the J segment 8 bases; nucleotides outside the gene matches: 11. Germline assignment: CDR1 SQVTM and CDR2 ANQGSEA. The CDR3 region has the DNA TGCAGCGAAGCGGGACAGGGGAGTTCGGATGAGCAGTTCTTC. It specifies CSEAGQGSSDEQFF.

A few counts support this clone. V gene TRBV9 combines with J gene TRBJ2-2; D remains unclear. The V gene lost 0 bases and the J gene lost 0 bases, with 9 bases spanning the gap. The CDR3 has 16 amino acids. The germline V gene encodes CDR1 SGDLS and CDR2 YYNGEE. The CDR3 is CASSVEGGANTGELFF. The CDR3 region has the DNA TGTGCCAGCAGCGTAGAAGGCGGCGCGAACACCGGGGAGCTGTTTTTT. Full variable domain (outside the CDR3, taken from reference TRBV9 and TRBJ2-2): DSGVTQTPKHLITATGQRVTLRCSPRSGDLSVYWYQQSLDQGLQFLIQYYNGEERAKGNILERFSAQQFPDLHSELNLSSLELGDSALYFCASSVEGGANTGELFFGEGSRLTVL.

The V and J genes are TRBV5-6 and TRBJ1-1, with D possibly TRBD1 on 5 matching bases. The CDR3 is 16 residues long. The ends were cut back, 3 bases at V and 3 bases at J, with 18 bases in the middle. Germline CDR1 and CDR2: SGHDT and YYEEEE. Here the CDR3 DNA reads TGTGCCAGCAGCTCCGCGGGGGTGGGAAGACACACTGAAGCTTTCTTT. Protein product: CASSSAGVGRHTEAFF.

The chain links TRBV6-5 to TRBJ2-5, with 10 positions matching TRBD1. Germline-derived CDR1 and CDR2 are MNHEY and SVGAGI. The CDR3 contains 15 residues. The ends lost 6 bases at V and 4 bases at J; junction bases unmatched: 8. CDR3: CASRALTGGAETQYF. In nucleotides, the CDR3 is TGTGCCAGCAGAGCTTTGACAGGGGGCGCAGAGACCCAGTACTTC.

The V call is TRBV27, the J call TRBJ2-4; D is perhaps TRBD1 (6 bases). Germline CDR1 reads MNHEY; CDR2 reads SMNVEV (reference sequence). V was clipped by 6 bases and J by 0 bases, with 18 bases between them. This CDR3 spans 17 amino acids. CDR3 in DNA: TGTGCCAGCAGAAACGCACTGGGGGCTTCAGCCAAAAACATTCAGTACTTC. Protein sequence: CASRNALGASAKNIQYF.

The chain recombines TRBV30 with TRBJ2-1; a weak D match, TRBD1 (6 bases). V lost 1 base, J lost 8 bases, and 18 bases lay in between. CDR3 size: 15 residues. In germline, CDR1 is GTSNPN, CDR2 SVGIG (reference sequence). For the CDR3, the DNA is TGTGCCTGGAGTGGACCGCCGCACAGGGCTCATGAGCAGTTCTTC. Amino acids: CAWSGPPHRAHEQFF.